Below, 25 T cell receptor beta chains from the same sample are listed, as sequenced in a study of T cell responses to AZD1222 COVID-19 vaccine. Using immunoSEQ multiplex PCR, the repertoire was profiled, and TCRdb retains in-frame clones only, with some absent. The sample has approximately 120,000 clones; around 90% are singletons. Sequencing used peripheral blood, obtained 28 days after the second AZD1222 dose. The receptor source for this set is an adult who received the AZD1222 COVID-19 vaccine.

The chain has TRBV3-1 (or the pseudogene TRBV3-2) and TRBJ2-4; perhaps TRBD1 as D (6 bases). The ends were cut back, 3 bases at V and 1 base at J, with 10 bases in the middle. The germline CDR1 and CDR2 sequences are LGHDT and YNNKEL (reference sequence). The CDR3 length is 15 residues. The CDR3 region has the DNA TGTGCCAGCAGCCACCCCGGACAGGCCAAAAACATTCAGTACTTC. Protein sequence: CASSHPGQAKNIQYF.

The V gene is TRBV4-1, the J gene TRBJ2-1; D not certain. The ends were cut back, 5 bases at V and 0 bases at J, with 14 bases in the middle. From germline, CDR1 is MGHRA and CDR2 YSYEKL. The CDR3 runs 16 residues. The CDR3 protein is CASSIVLESSYNEQFF. CDR3 DNA: TGCGCCAGCAGCATCGTTCTAGAGAGCTCCTACAATGAGCAGTTCTTC.

J is TRBJ1-4 and V is TRBV5-1; D may be TRBD1 (6 bases). CDR1 SGHRS and CDR2 YFSETQ come from the germline V gene. The CDR3 consists of 15 residues. V was pared by 1 base and J by 0 bases, with 7 bases between. CDR3 sequence: CASSLRTATNEKLFF. In DNA, the CDR3 is TGCGCCAGCAGCTTGAGGACAGCAACTAATGAAAAACTGTTTTTT. The full variable domain, its missing parts supplied by reference TRBV5-1 and TRBJ1-4, is KAGVTQTPRYLIKTRGQQVTLSCSPISGHRSVSWYQQTPGQGLQFLFEYFSETQRNKGNFPGRFSGRQFSNSRSEMNVSTLELGDSALYLCASSLRTATNEKLFFGSGTQLSVL.

The chain couples TRBV6-1 to TRBJ1-2; 10 bases agree with TRBD1. CDR3 length equals 15 residues. The germline CDR1 and CDR2 sequences are MNHNS and SASEGT. J gave up 3 bases and V 0 bases, and 1 base lay outside the gene matches. The CDR3 protein is CASSEAGTGDYGYTF. The CDR3 DNA is TGTGCCAGCAGTGAAGCAGGGACAGGGGACTATGGCTACACCTTC.

The gene calls are TRBV9 and TRBJ2-2, with 12 bases aligning to TRBD2. The CDR3 covers 15 residues. The junction had 7 bases not matched to a gene; V was cut back by 0 bases and J by 13 bases. Germline CDR1 and CDR2: SGDLS and YYNGEE. CDR3 nucleotide sequence: TGTGCCAGCAGCGTAGGACTAGCGGGGGCGCCTTGGCTGTTTTTT. Protein product: CASSVGLAGAPWLFF.

The chain employs TRBV6-5 and TRBJ1-2; TRBD1 matches at 7 bases. CDR1 and CDR2 from the germline V gene are MNHEY and SVGAGI. V was clipped by 6 bases and J by 2 bases; unmatched bases: 3. The CDR3 sequence is 13 residues long. CDR3 in DNA: TGTGCCAGCAGAAGGGACAGCAACTATGGCTACACCTTC. Translating gives CASRRDSNYGYTF.

V and J are TRBV19 and TRBJ2-7, with 7 bases matching TRBD1. This CDR3 region has 15 residues. J gave up 4 bases and V 5 bases, and 11 bases lay outside the gene matches. Per the germline V gene, CDR1 is LNHDA and CDR2 is SQIVND (reference sequence). The CDR3 nucleotides read TGTGCCAGTAGTGCCCCACAGGGGCCTCCGTACGAGCAGTACTTC. Translating gives CASSAPQGPPYEQYF.

This clone came up once. The chain uses TRBV3-1 (or the pseudogene TRBV3-2) and TRBJ1-2, with D unclear. Looked up from germline, CDR1 is LGHDT and CDR2 is YNNKEL (reference sequence). Trimming pared 6 bases from V and 8 bases from J, leaving 19 bases between. CDR3 size: 14 residues. The CDR3 sequence is CASSQRGTQGGYTF. CDR3 bases: TGTGCCAGCAGTCAACGTGGTACCCAAGGGGGCTACACCTTC.

The chain joins TRBV11-3 to TRBJ2-5, with TRBD2 identical over 8 bases. V lost 1 base, J lost 2 bases, and 6 bases stayed unmatched. CDR1 is SGHNT, CDR2 YENEEA, per germline. The CDR3 extends over 16 amino acids. CDR3 protein: CASSLGLTSGQETQYF. As DNA, the CDR3 is TGTGCCAGCAGCTTAGGTCTTACTAGCGGACAAGAGACCCAGTACTTC. Based on the CDR3 plus reference TRBV11-3 and TRBJ2-5, the full variable domain is EAGVVQSPRYKIIEKKQPVAFWCNPISGHNTLYWYLQNLGQGPELLIRYENEEAVDDSQLPKDRFSAERLKGVDSTLKIQPAELGDSAVYLCASSLGLTSGQETQYFGPGTRLLVL.

The chain has TRBV6-6 and TRBJ1-5; D ambiguous. The CDR3 is 14 amino acids. Per the germline V gene, CDR1 is MNHNY and CDR2 is SVGAGI (reference sequence). The germline V and J ends were trimmed by 6 bases and 0 bases, with 9 bases remaining between them. The CDR3 region is CASSLGNSNQPQHF. The CDR3 DNA reads as TGTGCCAGCAGCCTCGGGAATAGCAATCAGCCCCAGCATTTT.

V gene TRBV12-2 combines with J gene TRBJ1-3. TRBV12-2 is listed as a pseudogene. The CDR3 has 14 amino acids. The CDR3 protein is CASRGSGTGNTIYF. CDR3 bases: TGTGCAAGTCGCGGTTCAGGGACCGGAAACACCATATATTTT.

The genes are TRBV3-1 (or the pseudogene TRBV3-2) and TRBJ1-1; TRBD1 might be the D (5 bases). The V end was cut by 0 bases, the J end by 4 bases, with 18 bases between. The CDR3 is 17 amino acids. Per germline, CDR1 LGHDT and CDR2 YNNKEL (reference sequence). DNA of the CDR3: TGTGCCAGCAGCCAAGATCGGGCGGCGGGGCAGGGCACTGAAGCTTTCTTT. It translates to CASSQDRAAGQGTEAFF.

The CDR3 spells CAIMVGNEQYF. CDR3 nucleotides: TGTGCCATCATGGTGGGAAACGAGCAGTACTTC. The V and J genes are TRBV10-3 and TRBJ2-7; D unclear. V was shortened by 7 bases and J by 5 bases, with 9 bases between the two germline ends. From germline, CDR1 is ENHRY and CDR2 SYGVKD. This CDR3 contains 11 residues.

The chain links TRBV5-1 to TRBJ2-1, with 9 bases matching TRBD1. The CDR3 is 15 amino acids. V was pared by 0 bases and J by 9 bases, with 7 bases of the junction left unmatched. From germline, CDR1 is SGHRS and CDR2 YFSETQ. The CDR3 here is CASSLAGQGFGEQFF. CDR3 sequence (DNA): TGCGCCAGCAGCTTGGCGGGACAGGGTTTTGGTGAGCAGTTCTTC.

The chain joins TRBV28 to TRBJ2-6; D gene unclear. The CDR3 consists of 17 residues. Trimming left V 5 bases short and J 1 base short, with 15 bases between. The germline V gene encodes CDR1 MDHEN and CDR2 SYDVKM. CDR3 region: CASSTTGRPSGANVLTF. CDR3 nucleotide sequence: TGTGCCAGCAGTACCACCGGACGGCCTTCTGGGGCCAACGTCCTGACTTTC.

The J gene is TRBJ1-6, the V gene TRBV7-9, with D perhaps TRBD1 (5 bases). Germline-derived CDR1 and CDR2 are SEHNR and FQNEAQ (reference sequence). The V gene lost 5 bases and the J gene lost 7 bases, with 15 bases spanning the gap. This CDR3 spans 15 amino acids. The CDR3 DNA sequence: TGTGCCAGCAGCCCTTCGGGGACGGTGAATTCACCCCTCCACTTT. Protein product: CASSPSGTVNSPLHF.

The V call is TRBV6-5, the J call TRBJ1-4; D not resolved. The CDR3 totals 15 residues. V was trimmed by 6 bases and J by 7 bases, leaving 18 bases between them. Germline V gene lookup returns CDR1 MNHEY and CDR2 SVGAGI. CDR3 sequence: CASRTRGSSGEKLFF. The CDR3 nucleotides are TGTGCCAGCAGAACGCGAGGCTCGAGCGGTGAAAAACTGTTTTTT.

Only one count was recorded for this clone. This chain links TRBV5-1 with TRBJ2-7, with 10 bases identical to TRBD2. The CDR3 length is 16 residues. J lost 3 bases, V lost 5 bases, and 11 bases had no gene match. Germline V gives CDR1 SGHRS, CDR2 YFSETQ. CDR3 in DNA: TGCGCCAGCAGTTGGGCTAGCGGGAGAGGGGACTACGAGCAGTACTTC. Encoded protein: CASSWASGRGDYEQYF.

This chain connects TRBV30 to TRBJ1-2, with 9 bases fitting TRBD1. Unmatched junction bases numbered 3, after V lost 0 bases and J lost 7 bases. The CDR3 totals 13 residues. CDR1 is GTSNPN, CDR2 SVGIG, per germline (reference sequence). CDR3 coding DNA: TGTGCCTGGAGTGTAGGGACAGGGTCTGGCTACACCTTC. This gives the protein CAWSVGTGSGYTF.

This clone was counted a few times. This chain connects TRBV28 to TRBJ1-4; 7 positions match TRBD1. The germline gives CDR1 MDHEN, CDR2 SYDVKM. CDR3 length: 14 amino acids. V trimming: 5 bases; J trimming: 2 bases; junction bases outside the gene matches: 2. The DNA for the CDR3 is TGTGCCAGCAGTCGACAGGGTACTAATGAAAAACTGTTTTTT. Protein sequence: CASSRQGTNEKLFF.

CDR3 nucleotide sequence: TGCAGCGTTCCGAGGGCGGGACAGTCGCCTATGGGGCAGTTCTTC. It encodes CSVPRAGQSPMGQFF. This sequence joins TRBV29-1 and TRBJ2-1; possible D gene TRBD1, 7 bases. Trimming cost V 5 bases and J 12 bases, with 26 bases left between them. The CDR3 is 15 residues long. Looked up from germline, CDR1 is SQVTM and CDR2 is ANQGSEA.

CDR3 loop: CASSIVGQPKAFF. CDR3 nucleotides: TGTGCCAGTAGTATAGTGGGACAGCCCAAAGCTTTCTTT. The V and J genes are TRBV19 and TRBJ1-1; 7 nucleotides line up with TRBD1. The length of the CDR3 is 13 residues. Looked up from germline, CDR1 is LNHDA and CDR2 is SQIVND (reference sequence). With V trimmed by 1 base and J by 9 bases, 5 bases remained unmatched.

CDR3 loop: CASTDAVFSYEQYF. The CDR3 DNA sequence: TGTGCCAGCACCGATGCGGTCTTCTCCTACGAGCAGTACTTC. This sequence joins TRBV28 and TRBJ2-7; D unclear. Germline V CDR1 and CDR2: MDHEN, SYDVKM. The CDR3 consists of 14 residues. V lost 7 bases and J lost 0, with 13 bases in between. Together with reference TRBV28 and TRBJ2-7, the CDR3 gives the full variable domain: DVKVTQSSRYLVKRTGEKVFLECVQDMDHENMFWYRQDPGLGLRLIYFSYDVKMKEKGDIPEGYSVSREKKERFSLILESASTNQTSMYLCASTDAVFSYEQYFGPGTRLTVT.

Of note for this clone: Within the sample, other DNA sequences also encode this same CDR3. This CDR3 reads CASSPSGGNSPLHF. CDR3 bases: TGTGCCAGCTCACCATCGGGGGGTAATTCACCCCTCCACTTT. The chain employs TRBV18 and TRBJ1-6, with a weak D call TRBD1 (5 bases). Deletions cut 2 bases from V and 6 bases from J, with 8 bases between. The germline V gene encodes CDR1 KGHSH and CDR2 LQKENI. The CDR3 sequence is 14 residues long. Full variable domain (outside the CDR3, taken from reference TRBV18 and TRBJ1-6): NAGVMQNPRHLVRRRGQEARLRCSPMKGHSHVYWYRQLPEEGLKFMVYLQKENIIDESGMPKERFSAEFPKEGPSILRIQQVVRGDSAAYFCASSPSGGNSPLHFGNGTRLTVT.

The table lists this clone with a few counts. The chain couples TRBV5-6 to TRBJ2-1, with 10 positions matching TRBD2. This CDR3 spans 13 amino acids. Germline loops: CDR1 SGHDT, CDR2 YYEEEE. CDR3 sequence (DNA): TGTTACAGCGGGAGGGCTCCTTACAATGAGCAGTTCTTC. Its protein is CYSGRAPYNEQFF.